A selection of T cell receptor beta chains follows, all from one sample in a study of blood T cell repertoires in COVID-19. Assay used: immunoSEQ multiplex PCR; TCRdb lists only in-frame clones, some missing. The sample contains around 120,000 clones, around 88% of which appear only once. Sequenced sample: PBMCs or T cells enriched from blood (not recorded which). The origin of the receptors is a woman between 45 and 65 years old who had recovered from COVID-19. Each CDR3 is given with its conserved first and last residue. A D gene is named only where the DNA matches it firmly. Clone size is not always given. Where it is, it says once, few, many or a class for expanded clones.

>TRBD1|TRBV10-3|.|TRBJ1-5
CAISGTGAINQPQHF
TGTGCCATCAGTGGGACAGGAGCCATTAATCAGCCCCAGCATTTT
>TRBD1|TRBV27|.|TRBJ1-5
CASSRGAGTGFIQPQHF
TGTGCCAGCAGCCGGGGGGCCGGGACAGGGTTTATCCAGCCCCAGCATTTT
>TRBD1|TRBV7-9|.|TRBJ1-5
CASSLGDSYNQPQHF
TGTGCCAGCAGCTTAGGGGACAGCTACAATCAGCCCCAGCATTTT
>.|TRBV5-6|.|TRBJ2-3
CASSRSRDTQYF
TGTGCCAGCAGCCGGAGCCGAGATACGCAGTATTTT
>TRBD1|TRBV5-1|.|TRBJ1-5
CASSLGDSTSQPQHF
TGCGCCAGCAGCTTGGGGGACAGTACCAGTCAGCCCCAGCATTTT
>TRBD1|TRBV11-3|.|TRBJ2-7
CASTLGGQGSYEQYF
TGTGCCAGCACCTTGGGGGGACAGGGATCCTACGAGCAGTACTTC
>TRBD1|TRBV28|.|TRBJ1-1
CATITGVRTEAFF
TGTGCCACCATCACAGGGGTGCGCACTGAAGCTTTCTTT
>.|TRBV7-8|.|TRBJ1-5
CASSRERDQPQHF
TGTGCCAGCAGCCGAGAGCGTGATCAGCCCCAGCATTTT
>.|TRBV7-2|few|TRBJ1-1
CASSLASFMNTEAFF
TGTGCCAGCAGCTTAGCGTCGTTTATGAACACTGAAGCTTTCTTT
>.|TRBV4-2|.|TRBJ2-5
CASSQDVAPRETQYF
TGTGCCAGCAGCCAAGATGTGGCTCCGCGGGAGACCCAGTACTTC
>TRBD2|TRBV7-2|.|TRBJ2-7
CASSLAGGGAGEQYF
TGTGCCAGCAGCTTAGCTGGCGGGGGGGCCGGAGAGCAGTACTTC
>.|TRBV21-1|.|TRBJ1-4
CASSRHRVLSLTNEKLFF
TGTGCCAGCAGCAGACACAGGGTTCTTTCCCTAACTAATGAAAAACTGTTTTTT
>.|TRBV19|.|TRBJ1-6
CASSLRQDRSSPLHF
TGTGCCAGTAGTCTGAGACAGGACCGGAGTTCACCCCTCCACTTT
>.|TRBV5-1|.|TRBJ2-3
CASSLGVSGMGTDTQYF
TGCGCCAGCAGCTTGGGGGTGTCGGGGATGGGAACAGATACGCAGTATTTT
>TRBD1|TRBV10-3|.|TRBJ1-1
CAIKPGQGASSMNTEAFF
TGTGCCATCAAACCGGGACAGGGGGCCTCCTCGATGAACACTGAAGCTTTCTTT
>.|TRBV9|.|TRBJ2-4
CASGGGGENIQYF
TGTGCCAGCGGGGGGGGCGGCGAAAACATTCAGTACTTC
>.|TRBV5-1|.|TRBJ2-5
CASSLVVDLRRTQYF
TGCGCCAGCAGCTTGGTGGTAGACTTGAGGCGAACCCAGTACTTC
>.|TRBV2|.|TRBJ2-2
CASSERGRGTGELFF
TGTGCCAGCAGTGAGAGGGGGAGGGGTACCGGGGAGCTGTTTTTT
>.|TRBV27|.|TRBJ2-1
CASSLSSKHNEQFF
TGTGCCAGCAGTTTAAGCTCCAAACACAATGAGCAGTTCTTC
>.|TRBV5-6|.|TRBJ2-1
CASSPTGTPLNEQFF
TGTGCCAGCAGCCCAACCGGGACACCACTTAATGAGCAGTTCTTC
>.|TRBV19|.|TRBJ1-2
CASSILGAGGYTF
TGTGCCAGTAGTATCCTTGGTGCCGGGGGCTACACCTTC
>TRBD2|TRBV5-1|.|TRBJ2-1
CASSAEGRGVGEQFF
TGCGCCAGCAGCGCTGAAGGTCGGGGGGTAGGTGAGCAGTTCTTC
>TRBD1|TRBV5-4|.|TRBJ2-7
CASSIDRGLNEQYF
TGTGCCAGCAGCATCGACAGGGGGCTTAATGAGCAGTACTTC
>TRBD1|TRBV4-3|.|TRBJ1-1
CASSQDKTGGSFLNTEAFF
TGCGCCAGCAGCCAAGATAAGACAGGGGGATCGTTCTTGAACACTGAAGCTTTCTTT
>.|TRBV5-1|few|TRBJ1-4
CASSPTGVNEKLFF
TGCGCCAGCAGCCCGACAGGAGTTAATGAAAAACTGTTTTTT
>.|TRBV19|.|TRBJ1-4
CASSTGGEKLFF
TGTGCCAGTAGCACGGGGGGGGAAAAACTGTTTTTT
>TRBD1|TRBV19|few|TRBJ1-1
CASSVGTEVIMNTEAFF
TGTGCCAGTAGTGTCGGGACAGAAGTTATCATGAACACTGAAGCTTTCTTT
>TRBD2|TRBV3-1/TRBV3-2|few|TRBJ2-7
CASSQVASGPYEQYF
TGTGCCAGCAGCCAAGTCGCTAGCGGCCCCTACGAGCAGTACTTC
>TRBD2|TRBV5-4|few|TRBJ2-7
CASNAQLAGGPYEQYF
TGTGCCAGCAACGCCCAACTAGCGGGGGGACCCTACGAGCAGTACTTC
>TRBD1|TRBV2|.|TRBJ1-4
CASSRTGNNEKLFF
TGTGCCAGCAGCCGGACAGGGAATAATGAAAAACTGTTTTTT
>.|TRBV6-5|.|TRBJ1-4
CASSYTSNEKLFF
TGTGCCAGCAGTTACACAAGTAATGAAAAACTGTTTTTT
>.|TRBV24-1|.|TRBJ2-2
CATSDQGLTGELFF
TGTGCCACCAGTGACCAGGGACTCACCGGGGAGCTGTTTTTT
>.|TRBV5-1|.|TRBJ1-1
CASSSGTGPTEAFF
TGCGCCAGCAGCAGCGGGACGGGACCAACTGAAGCTTTCTTT
>.|TRBV7-9|.|TRBJ2-6
CASSFQGVGANVLTF
TGTGCCAGCAGCTTTCAAGGGGTTGGGGCCAACGTCCTGACTTTC
>TRBD2|TRBV6-5|.|TRBJ2-7
CASSYRLAGYEQYF
TGTGCCAGCAGTTACAGGTTAGCGGGGTACGAGCAGTACTTC
>TRBD1|TRBV29-1|.|TRBJ1-2
CSAWTGALGGYTF
TGCAGCGCTTGGACAGGGGCGCTAGGTGGCTACACCTTC
>TRBD1|TRBV14|.|TRBJ1-2
CASSQNQGVYGYTF
TGTGCCAGCAGCCAAAACCAGGGGGTCTATGGCTACACCTTC
>.|TRBV18|.|TRBJ2-2
CASSHTGPNTGELFF
TGTGCCAGCTCACACACAGGCCCCAACACCGGGGAGCTGTTTTTT
>.|TRBV3-1/TRBV3-2|.|TRBJ1-4
CASSQMVALEKLFF
TGTGCCAGCAGCCAAATGGTAGCTCTTGAAAAACTGTTTTTT
>TRBD1|TRBV3-1/TRBV3-2|.|TRBJ2-2
CASSYRGPFNTGELFF
TGTGCCAGCAGCTACAGGGGCCCCTTTAACACCGGGGAGCTGTTTTTT